Each of the 27 T cell receptor beta chains below was sequenced from the same sample in a study of read filtering for tumor transcriptome and immune sequencing. The library was built from roughly 400 ng RNA with molecular barcoded adaptors for alpha/delta and beta/gamma chains. Via MiXCR, TCRdb re-called the reads, giving one row per CDR3 protein. The table has about 38,000 distinct CDR3 sequences, approximately 15% seen once. Sequencing was carried out using a population of CD138-negative cells sorted from bone marrow. These TCRs come from a donor aged 40 or over with multiple myeloma.

Ten or more counts support this clonotype. V is TRBV4-2 and J is TRBJ1-4; D possibly corresponds to TRBD1 (5 bases). Trimming removed 2 bases at V and 4 bases at J, with 14 bases between. The CDR3 is 16 residues long. Germline-derived CDR1 and CDR2 are LGHNA and YNFKEQ. The CDR3 is CASSQTPTQDNEKLFF. CDR3 in DNA: TGTGCCAGCAGCCAAACCCCGACACAGGATAATGAAAAACTGTTTTTT.

This clonotype has just one count. The chain combines TRBV6-2 or TRBV6-3 with TRBJ2-2; the D is unclear. Germline CDR1 MNHEY, CDR2 SVGEGT. The CDR3 length is 12 residues. The germline V and J ends were trimmed by 6 bases and 6 bases, with 8 bases remaining between them. This CDR3 is CASRRTSGELFF. The CDR3 region has the DNA TGTGCCAGCAGACGTACGTCCGGGGAGCTGTTTTTT.

This clonotype was picked up a small number of times. The gene calls are TRBV15 and TRBJ2-1, with D unresolved. This CDR3 has 16 amino acids. Trimming left V 0 bases short and J 5 bases short, with 14 bases between. Germline V CDR1 and CDR2: LNHNV, YYDKDF (reference sequence). The CDR3 loop reads CATSRDRRDPHNEQFF. CDR3 nucleotides: TGTGCCACCAGCAGAGATCGGAGAGACCCCCACAATGAGCAGTTCTTC.

This clonotype was counted at least ten times. The gene calls are TRBV14 and TRBJ2-3; no definite D call. CDR1 is SGHDN, CDR2 FVKESK, per germline. The CDR3 runs to 12 residues. V was trimmed by 4 bases and J by 8 bases, leaving 10 bases between them. The DNA for the CDR3 is TGTGCCAGCAGCCCGGGCCCCGGTACGCAGTATTTT. It encodes CASSPGPGTQYF.

This clonotype was observed a few times. V is TRBV3-1 and J is TRBJ2-5; D gene unclear. The CDR3 contains 14 residues. The germline V and J ends were trimmed by 4 bases and 2 bases, with 11 bases remaining between them. The germline V gene has CDR1 LGHDT and CDR2 YNNKEL (reference sequence). This chain's CDR3 is CASSLRTVQETQYF. The DNA of the CDR3 is TGTGCCAGCAGCCTCAGGACCGTTCAAGAGACCCAGTACTTC.

A few counts support this clonotype. A read error may be the cause here, since a much bigger clone is one base away. V gene TRBV7-9 combines with J gene TRBJ1-4, with 7 nucleotides matching TRBD1. The germline V gene has CDR1 SEHNR and CDR2 FQNEAQ (reference sequence). The CDR3 contains 14 residues. Trimming cost V 3 bases and J 10 bases; bases outside gene matches: 8. The CDR3: CASSFDRDLGKLFF. DNA for the CDR3: TGTGCCAGCAGCTTTGACAGGGACTTGGGAAAACTGTTTTTT.

On this clonotype: Mismatch with germline at one junction end may stem from a read error. The chain joins TRBV10-2 to TRBJ1-5; TRBD1 aligns across 10 bases. The CDR3 is made up of 14 amino acids. The germline gives CDR1 WSHSY, CDR2 SAAADI. CDR3 DNA: TGCACCAGCAGGGGACAGGGGAGTTATCAGCCCCAGCATTTT. It translates to CTSRGQGSYQPQHF.

In its sample, this clonotype was seen many times. V is TRBV20-1 and J is TRBJ2-5; D is unclear. CDR3 length: 11 amino acids. CDR1 is DFQATT, CDR2 SNEGSKA, per germline (reference sequence). V lost 6 bases, J lost 6 bases, and 11 bases lay in between. The CDR3 protein is CSARTLKTQYF. The CDR3 DNA reads TGCAGTGCCAGGACGCTGAAGACCCAGTACTTC.

This clonotype occurred many times. The gene calls are TRBV25-1 and TRBJ2-3; TRBD1 is a possible D gene (5 bases). The CDR3 contains 14 residues. CDR1 MGHDK and CDR2 SYGVNS come from the germline V gene. V lost 1 base to trimming and J lost 0 bases, with 5 bases between them. The CDR3 DNA is TGTGCCAGCAGTGAATCAGGGAGCACAGATACGCAGTATTTT. It yields the protein CASSESGSTDTQYF.

As concerns this clonotype: Since a much larger clone is just one base distant, this may be a read error. The chain employs TRBV7-9 and TRBJ2-7, with D uncertain. This CDR3 is built from 12 residues. Germline CDR1 reads SEHNR; CDR2 reads FQNEAQ (reference sequence). CDR3 amino acids: CASGLQAYEQYF. CDR3 coding DNA: TGTGCCAGCGGCTTGCAGGCCTACGAGCAGTACTTC.

The chain carries TRBV6-1 and TRBJ1-5; D is uncertain. The V gene's germline CDR1 is MNHNS and CDR2 SASEGT. CDR3 size: 15 residues. Trimming pared 7 bases from V and 0 bases from J, leaving 13 bases between. CDR3 in amino acids: CASKEDHYSNQPQHF. The CDR3 DNA reads as TGTGCCAGCAAGGAGGATCACTATAGCAATCAGCCCCAGCATTTT.

This clonotype has at least ten counts. The chain has TRBV5-1 and TRBJ2-1; D unclear. V gave up 2 bases and J gave up 0 bases, with 12 bases separating them. Germline CDR1 and CDR2: SGHRS and YFSETQ. CDR3 length: 16 amino acids. The CDR3 DNA is TGCGCCAGCAGCTTACCCCACTCGAGCTCCTACAATGAGCAGTTCTTC. This translates into CASSLPHSSSYNEQFF.

This clonotype has at least ten counts. This chain links TRBV29-1 with TRBJ2-7; TRBD1 aligns across 9 bases. Trimming at V came to 5 bases and at J to 2 bases, leaving 7 bases not matched to a gene. Germline-derived CDR1 and CDR2 are SQVTM and ANQGSEA. CDR3 size: 14 residues. CDR3 in amino acids: CSVFTGTGTYEQYF. In nucleotides, the CDR3 is TGCAGCGTTTTTACAGGGACAGGGACCTACGAGCAGTACTTC.

This clonotype was seen many times. CDR3 in amino acids: CASGPRDRYNEQFF. The CDR3 nucleotides are TGTGCCAGCGGCCCGAGGGACAGATACAATGAGCAGTTCTTC. The chain is built from TRBV6-2 or TRBV6-3 and TRBJ2-1; 7 positions agree with TRBD1. Germline CDR1 reads MNHEY; CDR2 reads SVGEGT. V dropped 8 bases and J dropped 4; count of bases not matched to a gene: 8. This CDR3 comprises 14 residues.

This clonotype was seen a few times. This chain joins TRBV6-6 and TRBJ2-1; 8 nucleotides match TRBD1. The CDR3 extends over 15 amino acids. In germline, CDR1 is MNHNY, CDR2 SVGAGI (reference sequence). After removal of 5 bases from V and 4 bases from J, the junction contained 7 bases not matched to a gene. The CDR3: CASSPGQAPYNEQFF. CDR3 sequence (DNA): TGTGCCAGCAGTCCGGGACAGGCCCCTTACAATGAGCAGTTCTTC.

There are many counts of this clonotype. CDR3 sequence reads: CASSLGRLGNEQFF. CDR3 DNA: TGTGCCAGCAGCTTAGGTCGGCTAGGCAATGAGCAGTTCTTC. V and J are TRBV11-2 and TRBJ2-1; D is ambiguous. CDR3 length: 14 amino acids. V was trimmed by 1 base and J by 6 bases, leaving 10 bases between them. CDR1 and CDR2 (germline): SGHAT, FQNNGV.

This clonotype appeared a few times. The rearrangement links TRBV29-1 to TRBJ2-1; TRBD1 is a possible D gene (6 bases). The CDR3 is 11 residues long. The V gene lost 6 bases and the J gene lost 8 bases, with 11 bases spanning the gap. Germline V CDR1 and CDR2: SQVTM, ANQGSEA. Here the CDR3 DNA reads TGCAGCGTCCAGGGGCGGCATGAGCAGTTCTTC. The encoded protein is CSVQGRHEQFF.

This clonotype was picked up many times. The chain employs TRBV5-1 and TRBJ2-5; D possibly corresponds to TRBD2 (5 bases). Germline values: CDR1 SGHRS, CDR2 YFSETQ. This CDR3 is built from 14 residues. Trimming shortened V by 1 base and J by 0 bases, and 7 bases separated the two germline ends. CDR3 amino acids: CASSLRGYQETQYF. In DNA, the CDR3 is TGCGCCAGCAGCTTGAGAGGGTACCAAGAGACCCAGTACTTC.

The sample holds many counts of this clonotype. The chain carries TRBV7-8 and TRBJ2-1; D unresolved. The CDR3 totals 12 residues. Germline CDR1 SGHVS, CDR2 FQNEAQ. V was shortened by 0 bases and J by 8 bases, with 5 bases between the two germline ends. The CDR3 DNA follows: TGTGCCAGCAGCTTAGCGCGTGATGAGCAGTTCTTC. It translates to CASSLARDEQFF.

This clonotype has ten or more counts. The chain employs TRBV18 and TRBJ2-7; tentatively, D is TRBD1 (5 bases). Germline CDR1 and CDR2: KGHSH and LQKENI. This CDR3 comprises 12 residues. Deletions cut 5 bases from V and 7 bases from J, with 12 bases between. The CDR3 nucleotides read TGTGCCAGCTCAGACAGATCGGGTGAGCAGTACTTC. The encoded protein is CASSDRSGEQYF.

This clonotype occurred many times. The chain recombines TRBV6-6 with TRBJ2-6; D not certain. CDR1 is MNHNY and CDR2 is SVGAGI in the germline V gene (reference sequence). With 4 bases removed from V and 4 bases from J, the gap between germline ends came to 14 bases. This CDR3 contains 16 residues. The CDR3 sequence is CASSSYFNRGANVLTF. Written as DNA, the CDR3 is TGTGCCAGCAGTTCCTACTTCAACCGAGGGGCCAACGTCCTGACTTTC.

This clonotype was recorded many times. This chain links TRBV20-1 with TRBJ2-7; D is undetermined. The germline CDR1 and CDR2 sequences are DFQATT and SNEGSKA (reference sequence). The CDR3 runs to 13 residues. V was pared by 6 bases and J by 2 bases, with 14 bases between. Written as DNA, the CDR3 is TGCAGTGCAGATCGAGCACTCGCCTACGAGCAGTACTTC. It codes for CSADRALAYEQYF.

This clonotype has a count of ten or more. The rearrangement joins TRBV28 to TRBJ1-1, with D possibly TRBD1 on 5 matching bases. V gave up 5 bases and J gave up 1 base, with 14 bases separating them. The germline V gene has CDR1 MDHEN and CDR2 SYDVKM. This CDR3 spans 15 amino acids. CDR3 protein: CASSGAGTANTEAFF. As DNA, the CDR3 is TGTGCCAGCAGTGGAGCTGGGACGGCGAACACTGAAGCTTTCTTT.

This clonotype was counted at least ten times. The chain employs TRBV24-1 and TRBJ2-3; TRBD2 aligns across 10 bases. V lost 5 bases and J lost 2; bases outside the gene matches: 6. CDR3 length: 16 residues. Per germline, CDR1 KGHDR and CDR2 SFDVKD. The CDR3 DNA sequence: TGTGCCACCAGTGGCGGACTAGCGGAGTCCACAGATACGCAGTATTTT. It yields the protein CATSGGLAESTDTQYF.

On this clonotype itself: This clone may be a read error of a much larger clone one base away. V gene TRBV28 combines with J gene TRBJ2-5, with TRBD2 identical over 7 bases. The CDR3 contains 15 residues. Germline V CDR1 and CDR2: MDHEN, SYDVKM. The CDR3 region is CASSPGTGGQEAQYF. In nucleotides, the CDR3 is TGTGCCAGCAGCCCAGGGACGGGAGGACAAGAGGCCCAGTACTTC.

In its sample, this clonotype was seen a few times. A read error may be the cause here, since a much bigger clone is one base away. The gene calls are TRBV20-1 and TRBJ2-2; 7 bases map to TRBD2. V dropped 4 bases and J dropped 4; count of bases not matched to a gene: 6. The CDR3 contains 14 residues. The germline V gene has CDR1 DFQATT and CDR2 SNEGSKA (reference sequence). The CDR3 loop is CSATGASGTGELFF. The DNA for the CDR3 is TGCAGTGCTACCGGGGCTAGCGGCACCGGGGAGCTGTTTTTT.

This clonotype was observed many times. This CDR3 reads CASSLDPEQTPPLTGELFF. Written as DNA, the CDR3 is TGTGCCAGCAGCTTAGATCCCGAACAAACACCCCCTCTCACCGGGGAGCTGTTTTTT. The rearrangement uses TRBV11-2 and TRBJ2-2; D gene unclear. V was trimmed by 0 bases and J by 4 bases, leaving 21 bases between them. The length of the CDR3 is 19 residues. Germline V gives CDR1 SGHAT, CDR2 FQNNGV.